The 27 T cell receptor beta chains in this list originate from one sample, sequenced in a study of T cells in Graves' hyperthyroidism and ophthalmopathy. Amplification of TCR beta CDR3 regions was performed using RNA transcripts as template. First-round RT-PCR of the TCR CDR3 relied on the HTBI primer set. A single record per CDR3 protein comes from TCRdb applying MiXCR to the multiplex PCR reads. The sample yields hundreds of thousands of distinct CDR3 sequences, more than 15% seen once. Material for sequencing was blood. These TCRs come from a woman between 40 and 50 years old with Graves' ophthalmopathy.

This clonotype was found many times. The chain couples TRBV2 to TRBJ1-2, with D perhaps matching TRBD1 (5 bases). Germline V gene data show CDR1 as SNHLY and CDR2 as FYNNEI. The CDR3 runs 12 residues. V lost 5 bases and J 8 bases, leaving 12 bases between the germline ends. The CDR3 sequence: CASSPQGRGYTF. The DNA for the CDR3 is TGTGCCAGCAGTCCCCAGGGACGGGGCTACACCTTC.

This clonotype was detected many times. V usage is TRBV20-1 and J usage is TRBJ1-6; D not resolved. CDR1 is DFQATT, CDR2 SNEGSKA, per germline (reference sequence). V was cut by 6 bases and J by 10 bases, with 4 bases left in between. This CDR3 has 9 amino acids. The CDR3 DNA is TGCAGTGCGGGATCACCCCTCCACTTT. Protein product: CSAGSPLHF.

The CDR3 DNA reads as TGTGCCAGTAGTTCGTCCCTTCACGGAGCTTTCTTT. Its translation is CASSSSLHGAFF. The chain employs TRBV19 and TRBJ1-1; D not resolved. This CDR3 comprises 12 residues. Germline V gene data show CDR1 as LNHDA and CDR2 as SQIVND (reference sequence). The V end was cut by 5 bases, the J end by 10 bases, with 14 bases between.

This clonotype was counted ten times or more. The chain uses TRBV20-1 and TRBJ2-1; D is perhaps TRBD2 (5 bases). This CDR3 contains 14 residues. Germline CDR1 reads DFQATT; CDR2 reads SNEGSKA (reference sequence). Trimming stripped 5 bases from V and 10 bases from J, with 21 bases between. CDR3 sequence: CSAQAPHGMREQFF. CDR3 bases: TGCAGTGCTCAAGCTCCCCACGGGATGAGAGAGCAGTTCTTC.

The chain links TRBV19 to TRBJ1-2; the D gene is possibly TRBD1 (6 bases). The V gene lost 6 bases and the J gene lost 7 bases, with 12 bases spanning the gap. The germline gives CDR1 LNHDA, CDR2 SQIVND (reference sequence). This CDR3 contains 12 residues. The CDR3 here is CASSPGALGYTF. CDR3 nucleotide sequence: TGTGCCAGTAGCCCAGGGGCTCTTGGCTACACCTTC.

This clonotype was seen ten or more times. The gene calls are TRBV7-3 and TRBJ1-1, with a possible D match to TRBD1 (5 bases). Trimming left V 5 bases short and J 2 bases short, with 9 bases between. Germline CDR1 and CDR2: SGHTA and FQGTGA. The CDR3 runs to 13 residues. CDR3 DNA sequence: TGTGCCAGCAGCGCCGACAGAAACACTGAAGCTTTCTTT. Its translation is CASSADRNTEAFF.

This clonotype was seen many times. This chain links TRBV28 with TRBJ2-1; D uncertain. Germline-derived CDR1 and CDR2 are MDHEN and SYDVKM. This CDR3 is 13 amino acids long. Trimming removed 7 bases from V and 5 bases from J, with 12 bases in between. The CDR3 DNA reads as TGTGCCAGCATGAGAGAACTCAACAATGAGCAGTTCTTC. It codes for CASMRELNNEQFF. Supplemented by reference TRBV28 and TRBJ2-1, the full variable domain reads DVKVTQSSRYLVKRTGEKVFLECVQDMDHENMFWYRQDPGLGLRLIYFSYDVKMKEKGDIPEGYSVSREKKERFSLILESASTNQTSMYLCASMRELNNEQFFGPGTRLTVL.

Concerning this clonotype itself: A much bigger clone sits one base away, suggesting this may be a read error. The chain uses TRBV20-1 and TRBJ2-5; D not resolved. Germline V gene sequence: CDR1 DFQATT, CDR2 SNEGSKA (reference sequence). The germline V and J ends were trimmed by 5 bases and 5 bases, with 12 bases remaining between them. This CDR3 is 12 amino acids long. The DNA of the CDR3 is TGCAGTGCTCCTAACCTTTGCGAGACCCAGTACTTC. Amino acid sequence: CSAPNLCETQYF.

Ten or more counts support this clonotype. The V and J genes are TRBV6-6 and TRBJ1-2, with a tentative D call TRBD1 (6 bases). Per germline, CDR1 MNHNY and CDR2 SVGAGI (reference sequence). The germline V and J ends were trimmed by 0 bases and 3 bases, with 8 bases remaining between them. This CDR3 is built from 14 residues. The CDR3 region has the DNA TGTGCCAGCAGTTACTCGCAGGGGCACTATGGCTACACCTTC. It specifies CASSYSQGHYGYTF.

V and J are TRBV2 and TRBJ2-5; D gene uncertain. The CDR3 totals 13 residues. Trimming took 5 bases from V and 4 from J, leaving 11 bases between them. CDR1 is SNHLY, CDR2 FYNNEI, per germline. The CDR3 region has the DNA TGTGCCAGCAGTCTAGAGGCAGGAGAGACCCAGTACTTC. Protein sequence: CASSLEAGETQYF.

V and J are TRBV20-1 and TRBJ1-2; no definite D call. Trimming removed 6 bases from V and 0 bases from J, with 14 bases in between. Germline V CDR1 and CDR2: DFQATT, SNEGSKA (reference sequence). The CDR3 totals 14 residues. The CDR3, as DNA: TGCAGTGCCCCCTCCGTGCCGTCTAACTATGGCTACACCTTC. Amino acids: CSAPSVPSNYGYTF.

This clonotype came up many times. The gene calls are TRBV6-1 and TRBJ2-5, with a possible D match to TRBD2 (6 bases). V gave up 5 bases and J gave up 3 bases, with 10 bases separating them. Germline V gene sequence: CDR1 MNHNS, CDR2 SASEGT. The CDR3 sequence is 13 residues long. CDR3 sequence: CASSPWEEETQYF. The CDR3 region has the DNA TGTGCCAGCAGTCCTTGGGAGGAAGAGACCCAGTACTTC.

This clonotype was counted many times. V is TRBV5-5 and J is TRBJ2-5; 12 bases agree with TRBD2. CDR1 and CDR2 from the germline V gene are SGHKS and YYEKEE (reference sequence). The CDR3 totals 14 residues. The V gene end was trimmed by 0 bases and the J gene end by 13 bases; junction bases not matched to a gene: 7. CDR3 sequence reads: CASSLDLAGGPAYF. For the CDR3, the DNA is TGTGCCAGCAGCTTGGACCTAGCGGGAGGGCCAGCGTACTTC.

This clonotype was counted once. The rearrangement uses TRBV19 and TRBJ1-3; D remains ambiguous. V was cut by 6 bases and J by 0 bases, with 9 bases left in between. CDR1 and CDR2 (germline): LNHDA, SQIVND (reference sequence). The length of the CDR3 is 14 residues. CDR3 bases: TGTGCCAGTAGCCATGACAACTCTGGAAACACCATATATTTT. Translation gives CASSHDNSGNTIYF.

This clonotype was seen many times. The chain links TRBV6-1 to TRBJ1-1, with 7 bases aligning to TRBD1. Germline loops: CDR1 MNHNS, CDR2 SASEGT. The CDR3 contains 14 residues. V shed 5 bases, J shed 7 bases, and the junction held 10 bases outside the gene matches. The CDR3 protein is CASSSRTGPYEAFF. The CDR3 bases are TGTGCCAGCAGTTCCCGGACAGGCCCCTATGAAGCTTTCTTT.

This clonotype was detected ten times or more. The chain uses TRBV18 and TRBJ2-5; 8 nucleotides line up with TRBD2. This CDR3 region has 15 residues. Germline loops: CDR1 KGHSH, CDR2 LQKENI. J was trimmed by 1 base and V by 8 bases; bases with no gene match: 9. In nucleotides, the CDR3 is TGTGCCAGCACCGCCCAGCGGGGGAGCCAAGAGACCCAGTACTTC. Its translation is CASTAQRGSQETQYF.

This clonotype has ten or more counts. V and J are TRBV12-3 or TRBV12-4 and TRBJ1-1; no reliable D call. CDR3 length equals 11 residues. V lost 3 bases and J lost 8, with 7 bases in between. CDR3 nucleotides: TGTGCCAGCAGTTTCACGGAGGAAGCTTTCTTT. It yields the protein CASSFTEEAFF.

The chain recombines TRBV30 with TRBJ2-1; D remains ambiguous. The CDR3 totals 17 residues. V was clipped by 2 bases and J by 0 bases, with 17 bases between them. Germline CDR1 GTSNPN, CDR2 SVGIG (reference sequence). Written as DNA, the CDR3 is TGTGCCTGGAGTATAGTCGCGGCGCGGTCCTCCTACAATGAGCAGTTCTTC. This gives the protein CAWSIVAARSSYNEQFF.

This clonotype was detected only a few times. This chain links TRBV6-1 with TRBJ2-7; maybe TRBD2 (6 bases). The CDR3 runs to 14 residues. V was pared by 8 bases and J by 3 bases, with 17 bases between. Looked up from germline, CDR1 is MNHNS and CDR2 is SASEGT. The CDR3 bases are TGTGCCAGCTTCGAACGGGAGTCCTTCTACGAGCAGTACTTC. Encoded protein: CASFERESFYEQYF.

A few counts support this clonotype. V is TRBV12-3 or TRBV12-4 and J is TRBJ1-5; possible D gene TRBD1, 5 bases. This CDR3 is 16 amino acids long. V lost 1 base and J 5 bases, leaving 15 bases between the germline ends. The CDR3 DNA is TGTGCCAGCAGTTTAGGCAGGGTAACCCCAGATCAGCCCCAGCATTTT. Amino acids: CASSLGRVTPDQPQHF.

The chain is built from TRBV20-1 and TRBJ2-5; 8 positions agree with TRBD1. The CDR3 covers 15 residues. Germline values: CDR1 DFQATT, CDR2 SNEGSKA (reference sequence). V dropped 5 bases and J dropped 5; count of bases not matched to a gene: 13. Written as DNA, the CDR3 is TGCAGTGCTTCAAAGGACAGGGTGGTTAGGGAGACCCAGTACTTC. Translated: CSASKDRVVRETQYF.

This clonotype was detected a few times. This chain links TRBV6-1 with TRBJ2-1; 8 nucleotides line up with TRBD1. This CDR3 comprises 14 residues. V dropped 10 bases and J dropped 4; count of bases not matched to a gene: 9. Germline V gene data show CDR1 as MNHNS and CDR2 as SASEGT. CDR3 amino acids: CATSGGHGYNEQFF. As DNA, the CDR3 is TGTGCCACCTCAGGGGGCCATGGGTACAATGAGCAGTTCTTC.

A few counts support this clonotype. The V call is TRBV7-9, the J call TRBJ2-7; no reliable D call. Germline CDR1 SEHNR, CDR2 FQNEAQ (reference sequence). This CDR3 is built from 15 residues. Deletions cut 1 base from V and 7 bases from J, with 17 bases between. CDR3 region: CASSLVGFVAPEQYF. In nucleotides, the CDR3 is TGTGCCAGCAGCTTAGTCGGATTCGTCGCCCCGGAGCAGTACTTC.

On this clonotype itself: This may arise from a read error, as a much more abundant clone is one base away. The chain recombines TRBV5-6 with TRBJ1-2; 10 bases line up with TRBD1. Germline V gives CDR1 SGHDT, CDR2 YYEEEE. The CDR3 spans 15 residues. The ends lost 4 bases at V and 1 base at J; junction bases unmatched: 4. The CDR3 protein is CASSPWTGGNYGYTF. The CDR3 DNA sequence: TGTGCCAGCAGCCCCTGGACAGGGGGTAACTATGGCTACACCTTC. The variable domain in full, completed from reference TRBV5-6 and TRBJ1-2, reads DAGVTQSPTHLIKTRGQQVTLRCSPKSGHDTVSWYQQALGQGPQFIFQYYEEEERQRGNFPDRFSGHQFPNYSSELNVNALLLGDSALYLCASSPWTGGNYGYTFGSGTRLTVV.

This clonotype occurred many times. The CDR3 coding sequence is TGCAGTGCTAGAAGGCCCCTAGGGAACACAGATACGCAGTATTTT. Translating it yields CSARRPLGNTDTQYF. This chain links TRBV20-1 with TRBJ2-3; D gene uncertain. Germline V gene sequence: CDR1 DFQATT, CDR2 SNEGSKA (reference sequence). With 2 bases removed from V and 2 bases from J, the gap between germline ends came to 14 bases. The CDR3 runs 15 residues.

A remark on this clonotype: A much larger clone differs by one base, so this may be a read error. The chain has TRBV11-2 and TRBJ2-5, with D unresolved. Germline V gene data show CDR1 as SGHAT and CDR2 as FQNNGV. This CDR3 has 14 residues. The CDR3 nucleotides are TGTGCCAGCAGCTTAGACTATCGGCAAGGGACCCAGTACTTC. Translation: CASSLDYRQGTQYF.

This clonotype came up many times. V gene TRBV3-1 combines with J gene TRBJ2-5; D is perhaps TRBD1 or TRBD2 (6 bases each). Per germline, CDR1 LGHDT and CDR2 YNNKEL (reference sequence). V shed 1 base and J shed 4 bases, with 10 bases lying between them. CDR3 size: 14 residues. The CDR3 loop is CASSQVRGAETQYF. For the CDR3, the DNA is TGTGCCAGCAGCCAAGTTAGGGGGGCAGAGACCCAGTACTTC.